This TCR beta chain was captured in a study of CD8 T cells in Susac syndrome. Study information: At the time of blood draw, patients with Susac syndrome were therapy-naive, receiving corticosteroids, or receiving intravenous immunoglobulin alone.

Random hexamers primed reverse transcription of roughly 0.5 to 1 ug RNA. A single record per CDR3 protein comes from TCRdb applying MiXCR to the immunoSEQ multiplex PCR reads. The profile shows 150,000 or so distinct CDR3 sequences, roughly 94% of them singletons. The patients with Susac syndrome satisfied recently defined diagnostic criteria for either definite or probable disease. Germline assignment: CDR1 SGHNT and CDR2 YYREEE (reference sequence). With V trimmed by 5 bases and J by 0 bases, 10 bases remained unmatched. This CDR3 is 16 amino acids long. The receptor was isolated from a human donor with Susac syndrome. J is TRBJ2-5 and V is TRBV5-4, with TRBD2 identical over 7 bases. Sequenced: CD4+ T cells from PBMCs. The DNA for the CDR3 is TGTGCCAGCAGTGTCCTAGCGGACCGGTACCAAGAGACCCAGTACTTC. This encodes CASSVLADRYQETQYF.